This T cell receptor beta chain was observed in a study of T cells in Graves' hyperthyroidism and ophthalmopathy. Researchers took RNA transcripts and amplified the TCR beta CDR3 regions from them. A first-round RT-PCR of the TCR CDR3 used the HTBI primer set. MiXCR was run by TCRdb on the multiplex PCR reads, yielding one entry per CDR3 protein. The profile covers around 430,000 distinct CDR3 sequences, with 15% appearing a single time and less than 35% taken by the ten largest. In its sample, this clonotype was seen a few times. Patients aged 18 to 65 with hyperthyroidism were newly diagnosed, with duration under 2 months. Clinical symptoms, serum thyroxine and TRAb, thyroid ultrasound and orbital computed tomography together formed the diagnostic basis. V was cut by 2 bases and J by 3 bases, with 14 bases left in between. Germline V gives CDR1 MNHEY, CDR2 SMNVEV (reference sequence). There are 15 residues in the CDR3.

The chain couples TRBV27 to TRBJ2-7; possible D gene TRBD1, 6 bases. Sequencing was carried out using blood. The receptor comes from a woman in her thirties with Graves' hyperthyroidism. CDR3: CASSLDGDNYYEQYF. The CDR3 DNA sequence: TGTGCCAGCAGTTTAGATGGGGACAATTACTACGAGCAGTACTTC.